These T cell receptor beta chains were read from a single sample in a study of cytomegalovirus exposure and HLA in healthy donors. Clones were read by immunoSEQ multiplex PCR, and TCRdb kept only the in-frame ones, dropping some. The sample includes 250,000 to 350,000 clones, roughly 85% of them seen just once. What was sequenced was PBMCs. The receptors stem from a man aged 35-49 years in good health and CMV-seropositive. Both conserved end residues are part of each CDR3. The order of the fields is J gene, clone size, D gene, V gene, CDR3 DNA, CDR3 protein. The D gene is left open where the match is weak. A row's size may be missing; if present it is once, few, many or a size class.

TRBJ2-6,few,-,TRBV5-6,TGTGCCAGCAGCTTGGTACCAGGCTCTGGGGCCAACGTCCTGACTTTC,CASSLVPGSGANVLTF
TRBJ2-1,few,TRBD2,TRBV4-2,TGTGCCAGCAGCCAAGCGGGACTAGTGAATGAGCAGTTCTTC,CASSQAGLVNEQFF
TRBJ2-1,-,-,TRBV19,TGTGCCAGTAGTATGGACAGTAGCTCCTACAATGAGCAGTTCTTC,CASSMDSSSYNEQFF
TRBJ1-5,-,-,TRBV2,TGTGCCAGCAGTGAAGAGACAGCCGCCCAGCCCCAGCATTTT,CASSEETAAQPQHF
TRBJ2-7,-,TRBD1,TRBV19,TGTGCCAGCTCCGACAGGGGAGCGGACGAGCAGTACTTC,CASSDRGADEQYF
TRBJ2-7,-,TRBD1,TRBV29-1,TGCAGCGTTGGGGGTAGGGGGCGATACGAGCAGTACTTC,CSVGGRGRYEQYF
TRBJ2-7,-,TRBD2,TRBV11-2,TGTGCCAGCAGCTTATGGACTAGCCCCTACGAGCAGTACTTC,CASSLWTSPYEQYF
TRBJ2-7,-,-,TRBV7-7,TGTGCTAGCAGCGGGACAGGCTACTCCTACGAGCAGTACTTC,CASSGTGYSYEQYF
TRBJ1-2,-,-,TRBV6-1,TGTGCCAGCAGGGGGTCCGGGACTAACTATGGCTACACCTTC,CASRGSGTNYGYTF
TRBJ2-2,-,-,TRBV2,TGTGCCAGCAGCCCCGCGGGTTGGACCGGGGAGCTGTTTTTT,CASSPAGWTGELFF
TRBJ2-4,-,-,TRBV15,TGTGCCACCAGCAGTAAATCAGGGTCCGACATTCAGTACTTC,CATSSKSGSDIQYF
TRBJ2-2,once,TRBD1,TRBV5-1,TGCGCCAGCAGGTCTGCAGGGGGGAACACCGGGGAGCTGTTTTTT,CASRSAGGNTGELFF
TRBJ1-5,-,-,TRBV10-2,TGCGCCAGCAGTGAGTTAGTCGTGCAGGACAATCAGCCCCAGCATTTT,CASSELVVQDNQPQHF
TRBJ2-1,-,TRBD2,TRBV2,TGTGCCACCCAAACTAGCGGGAGGTCCTACAATGAGCAGTTCTTC,CATQTSGRSYNEQFF
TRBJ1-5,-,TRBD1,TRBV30,TGTGCCTGGAGGCCCGGGACAGGCGCGAATCAGCCCCAGCATTTT,CAWRPGTGANQPQHF